The 23 T cell receptor beta chains given below trace back to one sample, sequenced in a study of read filtering for tumor transcriptome and immune sequencing. This library used around 400 ng RNA and molecular barcoded adaptors spanning alpha/delta and beta/gamma chains. Via MiXCR, TCRdb re-called the reads, giving one row per CDR3 protein. In the table there are around 50,000 distinct CDR3 sequences, roughly an eighth of which are singletons. Sequencing used a population of CD138-negative cells sorted from bone marrow. Receptors were obtained from a donor at least 40 years old with multiple myeloma.

This clonotype was recorded at least ten times. The rearrangement uses TRBV20-1 and TRBJ2-2, with D tentatively TRBD1 (6 bases). The germline V gene encodes CDR1 DFQATT and CDR2 SNEGSKA (reference sequence). V dropped 5 bases and J dropped 2 bases, with 24 bases sitting between them. The CDR3 has 18 residues. CDR3 DNA: TGCAGTGCTCCAAAACACCTGACAGGCGGTTTCAACACCGGGGAGCTGTTTTTT. It is translated as CSAPKHLTGGFNTGELFF.

The chain links TRBV6-1 to TRBJ2-7, with 9 bases aligning to TRBD2. J lost 5 bases, V lost 3 bases, and 8 bases had no gene match. Looked up from germline, CDR1 is MNHNS and CDR2 is SASEGT. CDR3 size: 15 residues. The CDR3 here is CASSDSRGGTHEQYF. The CDR3 DNA reads as TGTGCCAGCAGTGACTCGCGGGGGGGCACCCACGAGCAGTACTTC.

As to this clonotype: The junction departs from the called germline gene at one end, perhaps through a read error. The chain links TRBV5-1 to TRBJ2-7; maybe TRBD2 (6 bases). Germline assignment: CDR1 SGHRS and CDR2 YFSETQ. This CDR3 comprises 15 residues. CDR3 sequence reads: CASSLDAGRTYEQCF. As DNA, the CDR3 is TGCGCCAGCAGCTTGGATGCGGGGCGCACCTACGAGCAGTGCTTC. Combining the CDR3 with reference TRBV5-1 and TRBJ2-7 gives the whole variable domain KAGVTQTPRYLIKTRGQQVTLSCSPISGHRSVSWYQQTPGQGLQFLFEYFSETQRNKGNFPGRFSGRQFSNSRSEMNVSTLELGDSALYLCASSLDAGRTYEQCFGPGTRLTVT.

In its sample, this clonotype was seen many times. This chain uses TRBV7-9 with TRBJ1-5, with D unclear. The CDR3 runs 15 residues. CDR1 is SEHNR, CDR2 FQNEAQ, per germline (reference sequence). Trimming took off 7 bases at V and 0 bases at J, with 13 bases between the two ends. CDR3 sequence reads: CASNNDGYSNQPQHF. The CDR3 nucleotides are TGTGCCAGCAACAACGACGGTTATAGCAATCAGCCCCAGCATTTT.

In this sample, this clonotype turned up many times. V and J are TRBV11-3 and TRBJ2-7; weak D call: TRBD1 (6 bases). CDR1 and CDR2 from the germline V gene are SGHNT and YENEEA. This CDR3 comprises 14 residues. With 6 bases removed from V and 3 bases from J, the gap between germline ends came to 15 bases. The CDR3 DNA is TGTGCCAGCAGTAAAACAGGGAGCGGCTACGAGCAGTACTTC. Amino acids: CASSKTGSGYEQYF.

The CDR3 sequence: CASSQTLTGGPRDTQYF. The CDR3 bases are TGTGCCAGCAGCCAAACGCTGACCGGGGGGCCCCGAGATACGCAGTATTTT. The rearrangement joins TRBV4-2 to TRBJ2-3, with a possible D match to TRBD2 (7 bases). The CDR3 is 17 amino acids. The germline CDR1 and CDR2 sequences are LGHNA and YNFKEQ. The V and J ends lost 2 bases and 5 bases respectively, with 20 bases between them.

This clonotype showed up many times. The V and J genes are TRBV7-8 and TRBJ1-4; unclear D gene. CDR1 is SGHVS and CDR2 is FQNEAQ in the germline V gene. V shed 2 bases and J shed 5 bases, with 9 bases lying between them. The CDR3 covers 14 residues. This CDR3 is CASSLTPANEKLFF. The CDR3 coding sequence is TGTGCCAGCAGCTTAACTCCGGCAAATGAAAAACTGTTTTTT.

Many counts were recorded for this clonotype. The V call is TRBV5-1, the J call TRBJ2-1; a weak D match, TRBD2 (6 bases). The V end was cut by 8 bases, the J end by 2 bases, with 11 bases between. Germline CDR1 is SGHRS and CDR2 is YFSETQ. This CDR3 is 13 amino acids long. This CDR3 reads CASGTPPYNEQFF. The DNA for the CDR3 is TGCGCCAGTGGGACTCCCCCCTACAATGAGCAGTTCTTC.

This clonotype was observed at least ten times. The chain couples TRBV20-1 to TRBJ1-1; unclear D gene. V was shortened by 4 bases and J by 3 bases, with 12 bases between the two germline ends. The CDR3 length is 13 residues. The germline gives CDR1 DFQATT, CDR2 SNEGSKA (reference sequence). The CDR3 coding sequence is TGCAGTGCTAAGGGAGGCGGCGACACTGAAGCTTTCTTT. Its translation is CSAKGGGDTEAFF.

With respect to this clonotype: This clone may be a read error of a much larger clone one base away. The gene calls are TRBV7-8 and TRBJ2-2; D gene ambiguous. This CDR3 spans 13 amino acids. Looked up from germline, CDR1 is SGHVS and CDR2 is FQNEAQ. Trimming left V 5 bases short and J 6 bases short, with 10 bases between. CDR3 sequence (DNA): TGTGCCAGCAGCCGCCGACGATCCGGGGAGCTGTTTTTT. Its protein is CASSRRRSGELFF.

This clonotype was detected ten times or more. J is TRBJ2-3 and V is TRBV6-5, with 7 bases aligning to TRBD1. V shed 7 bases and J 3 bases; nucleotides not matched to a gene: 7. Germline CDR1 is MNHEY and CDR2 is SVGAGI. The CDR3 runs to 14 residues. The CDR3, as DNA: TGTGCCAGCAACCCGACAGGGCGGACAGATACGCAGTATTTT. As protein: CASNPTGRTDTQYF.

This clonotype came up a few times. V gene TRBV7-9 combines with J gene TRBJ2-5; D is possibly TRBD1 (5 bases). The V end lost 4 bases, the J end lost 5 bases, and 14 bases lay between the germline ends. This CDR3 comprises 14 residues. The germline CDR1 and CDR2 sequences are SEHNR and FQNEAQ (reference sequence). CDR3 sequence reads: CASSSDWGRETQYF. The CDR3 DNA reads TGTGCCAGCAGCTCCGACTGGGGCCGGGAGACCCAGTACTTC.

The chain carries TRBV28 and TRBJ1-1; D is unclear. The CDR3 extends over 14 amino acids. Germline assignment: CDR1 MDHEN and CDR2 SYDVKM. The V and J ends lost 7 bases and 4 bases respectively, with 16 bases between them. For the CDR3, the DNA is TGTGCCAGCACCCAGACCTCCCTCTCCACTGAAGCTTTCTTT. Its translation: CASTQTSLSTEAFF. Together with reference TRBV28 and TRBJ1-1, the CDR3 gives the full variable domain: DVKVTQSSRYLVKRTGEKVFLECVQDMDHENMFWYRQDPGLGLRLIYFSYDVKMKEKGDIPEGYSVSREKKERFSLILESASTNQTSMYLCASTQTSLSTEAFFGQGTRLTVV.

Notes on this clonotype: This may stem from a read error, because a much larger clone lies one nucleotide away. The genes are TRBV5-5 and TRBJ2-5; D uncertain. This CDR3 comprises 12 residues. V lost 3 bases and J 3 bases, leaving 6 bases between the germline ends. The germline V gene has CDR1 SGHKS and CDR2 YYEKEE (reference sequence). The CDR3 DNA sequence: TGTGCCAGCAGCTCGGCCGAAGAGACCCAGTACTTC. Residues: CASSSAEETQYF.

This clonotype was picked up many times. The chain recombines TRBV5-4 with TRBJ2-1; 10 bases line up with TRBD1. The CDR3 consists of 23 residues. Germline values: CDR1 SGHNT, CDR2 YYREEE (reference sequence). Unmatched junction bases numbered 28, after V lost 4 bases and J lost 3 bases. CDR3 DNA: TGTGCCAGCAGCGCGTGGACAGGGGGATCAGGTAACCGCACCAGGAACTACTACAATGAGCAGTTCTTC. The encoded protein is CASSAWTGGSGNRTRNYYNEQFF.

This clonotype was observed at least ten times. The CDR3: CASSANPGYEQYF. In nucleotides, the CDR3 is TGCGCCAGCAGCGCCAACCCCGGCTACGAGCAGTACTTC. The J gene is TRBJ2-7, the V gene TRBV5-1; D call uncertain. This CDR3 is 13 amino acids long. The V gene lost 4 bases and the J gene lost 3 bases, with 11 bases spanning the gap. CDR1 and CDR2 (germline): SGHRS, YFSETQ. Together with reference TRBV5-1 and TRBJ2-7, the CDR3 gives the full variable domain: KAGVTQTPRYLIKTRGQQVTLSCSPISGHRSVSWYQQTPGQGLQFLFEYFSETQRNKGNFPGRFSGRQFSNSRSEMNVSTLELGDSALYLCASSANPGYEQYFGPGTRLTVT.

This clonotype has a count of ten or more. CDR3 region: CASSLGSGLASDTQYF. CDR3 coding DNA: TGTGCCAGCAGCTTAGGTTCCGGACTAGCCTCGGATACGCAGTATTTT. The chain uses TRBV7-9 and TRBJ2-3, with TRBD2 identical over 8 bases. Germline V gives CDR1 SEHNR, CDR2 FQNEAQ (reference sequence). The CDR3 is 16 residues long. J lost 6 bases, V lost 1 base, and 9 bases had no gene match.

This clonotype was counted ten times or more. V and J are TRBV4-1 and TRBJ1-1; D gene unclear. Trimming pared 3 bases from V and 10 bases from J, leaving 15 bases between. Germline V gene sequence: CDR1 MGHRA, CDR2 YSYEKL. This CDR3 is 13 amino acids long. Here the CDR3 reads CASSQSQRVRAFF. The CDR3 DNA reads TGCGCCAGCAGCCAGTCACAAAGGGTTAGAGCTTTCTTT.

This clonotype was found a few times. A clone one base away is much larger, so this may be a read error. This chain uses TRBV11-2 with TRBJ2-1; no clear D. Germline V gives CDR1 SGHAT, CDR2 FQNNGV. This CDR3 is built from 13 residues. Trimming stripped 0 bases from V and 11 bases from J, with 11 bases between. This CDR3 is CASSLDRYNKQFF. CDR3 bases: TGTGCCAGCAGCTTAGACAGGTATAATAAGCAGTTCTTC. The variable domain in full, completed from reference TRBV11-2 and TRBJ2-1, reads EAGVAQSPRYKIIEKRQSVAFWCNPISGHATLYWYQQILGQGPKLLIQFQNNGVVDDSQLPKDRFSAERLKGVDSTLKIQPAKLEDSAVYLCASSLDRYNKQFFGPGTRLTVL.

Ten or more counts support this clonotype. CDR3 DNA: TGCAGTGCTTCCCCCAGGGGGCTGGCTTTCTTT. Protein: CSASPRGLAFF. The chain uses TRBV20-1 and TRBJ1-1, with 8 positions matching TRBD1. Germline V lookup: CDR1 DFQATT, CDR2 SNEGSKA (reference sequence). The length of the CDR3 is 11 residues. Germline trimming cut 5 bases from V and 11 bases from J; bases unmatched to any gene: 7.

A few counts support this clonotype. The genes are TRBV5-1 and TRBJ1-5, with D perhaps matching TRBD1 (6 bases). The germline CDR1 and CDR2 sequences are SGHRS and YFSETQ. Deletions cut 0 bases from V and 7 bases from J, with 14 bases between. The CDR3 has 15 amino acids. This CDR3 is CASSLEQGGGQPQHF. In DNA form, the CDR3 reads TGCGCCAGCAGCTTGGAACAGGGAGGTGGGCAGCCCCAGCATTTT. Variable domain in full (rest from reference TRBV5-1 and TRBJ1-5): KAGVTQTPRYLIKTRGQQVTLSCSPISGHRSVSWYQQTPGQGLQFLFEYFSETQRNKGNFPGRFSGRQFSNSRSEMNVSTLELGDSALYLCASSLEQGGGQPQHFGDGTRLSIL.

This clonotype was seen a handful of times. This may come from a read error, since a much larger clone is one base off. This chain connects TRBV3-1 to TRBJ1-4; 8 nucleotides align to TRBD1. The V gene's germline CDR1 is LGHDT and CDR2 YNNKEL (reference sequence). The J segment lost 16 bases and the V segment lost 1 base, leaving 5 bases of the junction unmatched. The CDR3 loop spans 12 amino acids. The CDR3 DNA reads as TGTGCCAGCAGCCAAGGAAGACAGGGGACGTTTTTT. It translates to CASSQGRQGTFF.

This clonotype was observed a few times. The chain employs TRBV7-9 and TRBJ2-3; tentative D call: TRBD1 (7 bases). Germline CDR1 reads SEHNR; CDR2 reads FQNEAQ (reference sequence). The CDR3 has 14 amino acids. V was pared by 6 bases and J by 4 bases, with 14 bases between. This chain's CDR3 is CASRPGGGADTQYF. The CDR3 DNA follows: TGTGCCAGCAGGCCCGGAGGGGGCGCAGATACGCAGTATTTT.